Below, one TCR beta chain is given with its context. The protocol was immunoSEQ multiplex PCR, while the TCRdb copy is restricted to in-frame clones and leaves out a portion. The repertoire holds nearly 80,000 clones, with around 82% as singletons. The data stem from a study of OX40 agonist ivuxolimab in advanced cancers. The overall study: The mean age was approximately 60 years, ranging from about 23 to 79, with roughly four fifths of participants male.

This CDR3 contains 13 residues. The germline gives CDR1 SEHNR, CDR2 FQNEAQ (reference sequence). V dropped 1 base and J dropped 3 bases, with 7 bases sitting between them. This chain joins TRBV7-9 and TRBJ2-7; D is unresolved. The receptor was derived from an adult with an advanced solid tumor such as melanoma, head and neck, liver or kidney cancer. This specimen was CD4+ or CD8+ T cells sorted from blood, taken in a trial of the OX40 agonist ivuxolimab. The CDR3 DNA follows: TGTGCCAGCAGCTTAGAACCCTACTACGAGCAGTACTTC. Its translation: CASSLEPYYEQYF.